This T cell receptor (beta chain) appears in the sequencing data of a study of type 1 regulatory T cells. Study-level information: This in vitro CD4 product, T-allo10, is enriched for Tr1 cells and alloantigen-specific. Study outcomes and limitations: Compared with non-type 1 regulatory T cells, type 1 regulatory T cells showed a more restricted TCR repertoire.

CDR3 length: 15 residues. Per germline, CDR1 DFQATT and CDR2 SNEGSKA (reference sequence). V was pared by 7 bases and J by 1 base, with 17 bases between. One entry per CDR3 protein, called by TCRdb with MiXCR from the reads. The sample contains 65,000 to 80,000 distinct CDR3 sequences, around 21% of which appear only once. This clonotype was detected a few times. Its antigen remains unknown. Sequences were obtained from cultured type 1 regulatory T (Tr1) cells, either the whole culture or a sorted fraction (not recorded which). The source of this sequence is a human donor in good health. This chain links TRBV20-1 with TRBJ1-5, with TRBD1 as a possible D gene (6 bases). The CDR3 DNA reads TGCAGTGTTCCTCGTAGGGGGGGAAGCAATCAGCCCCAGCATTTT. Amino acids: CSVPRRGGSNQPQHF.